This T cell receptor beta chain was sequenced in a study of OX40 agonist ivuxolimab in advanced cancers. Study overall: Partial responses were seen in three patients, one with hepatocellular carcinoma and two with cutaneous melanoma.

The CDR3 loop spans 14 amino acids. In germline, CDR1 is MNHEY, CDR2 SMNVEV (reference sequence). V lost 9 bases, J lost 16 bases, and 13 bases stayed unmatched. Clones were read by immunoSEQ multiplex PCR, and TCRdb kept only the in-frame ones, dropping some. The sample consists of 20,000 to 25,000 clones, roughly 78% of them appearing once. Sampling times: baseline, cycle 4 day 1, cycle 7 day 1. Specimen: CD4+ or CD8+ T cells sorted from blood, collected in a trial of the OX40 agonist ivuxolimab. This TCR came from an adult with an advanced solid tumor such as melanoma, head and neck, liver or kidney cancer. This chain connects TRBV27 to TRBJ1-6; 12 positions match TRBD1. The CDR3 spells CASSGTGGFRTLHF. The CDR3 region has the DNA TGTGCCAGTTCCGGGACAGGGGGCTTCAGGACTCTCCACTTT.